At least ten counts were recorded for the clone carrying this T cell receptor (beta chain). This entry belongs to a study of T cell repertoires in cytomegalovirus infection. Across the whole study: Indications of both CMV infection and matching HLA type were provided by public TCR beta signatures.

TCRdb called the reads again in MiXCR, with one record for every CDR3 protein. This sample has 70,000 to 75,000 distinct CDR3 sequences, with just under 4% found just once. The CDR3 runs to 13 residues. Germline V gene data show CDR1 as SGHTA and CDR2 as FQGNSA. Trimming removed 5 bases at V and 3 bases at J, with 8 bases between. The genes are TRBV7-2 and TRBJ1-5, with unresolved D. The receptor's source is a human donor in good health (CMV status not recorded). Some clones in this sample may be carry-over from other donors' samples. The sample comprised PBMCs. CDR3 residues: CASSRADNQPQHF. CDR3 nucleotide sequence: TGTGCCAGCAGCCGGGCAGACAATCAGCCCCAGCATTTT.